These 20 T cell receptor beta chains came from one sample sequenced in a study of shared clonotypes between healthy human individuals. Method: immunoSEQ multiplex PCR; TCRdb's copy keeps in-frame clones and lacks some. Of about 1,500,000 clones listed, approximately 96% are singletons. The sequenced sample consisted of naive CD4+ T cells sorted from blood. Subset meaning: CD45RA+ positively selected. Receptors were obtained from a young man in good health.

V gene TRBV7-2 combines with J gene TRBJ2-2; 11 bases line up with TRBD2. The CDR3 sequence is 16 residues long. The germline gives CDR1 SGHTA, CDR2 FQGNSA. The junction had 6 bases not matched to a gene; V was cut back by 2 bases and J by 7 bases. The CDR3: CASSLSLAGALGELFF. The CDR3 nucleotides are TGTGCCAGCAGCTTATCACTAGCGGGAGCTCTCGGGGAGCTGTTTTTT.

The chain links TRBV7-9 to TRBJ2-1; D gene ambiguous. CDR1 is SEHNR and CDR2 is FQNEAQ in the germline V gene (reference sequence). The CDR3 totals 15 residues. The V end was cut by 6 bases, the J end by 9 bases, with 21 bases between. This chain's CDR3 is CASSRQPYPQGEQFF. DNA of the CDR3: TGTGCCAGCAGTCGGCAGCCTTACCCCCAAGGTGAGCAGTTCTTC.

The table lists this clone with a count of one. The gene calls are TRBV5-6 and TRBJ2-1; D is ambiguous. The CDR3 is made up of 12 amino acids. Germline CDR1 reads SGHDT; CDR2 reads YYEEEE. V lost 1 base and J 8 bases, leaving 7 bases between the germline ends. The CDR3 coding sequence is TGTGCCAGCAGCTTGACTGGCCATGAGCAGTTCTTC. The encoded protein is CASSLTGHEQFF.

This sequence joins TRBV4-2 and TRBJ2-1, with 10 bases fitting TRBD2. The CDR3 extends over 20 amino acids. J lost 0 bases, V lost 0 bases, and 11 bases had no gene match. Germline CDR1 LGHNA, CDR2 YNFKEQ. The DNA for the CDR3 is TGTGCCAGCAGCCAAGATGTTGCGGTCAGCGGGAGGGCCTCCTACAATGAGCAGTTCTTC. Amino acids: CASSQDVAVSGRASYNEQFF.

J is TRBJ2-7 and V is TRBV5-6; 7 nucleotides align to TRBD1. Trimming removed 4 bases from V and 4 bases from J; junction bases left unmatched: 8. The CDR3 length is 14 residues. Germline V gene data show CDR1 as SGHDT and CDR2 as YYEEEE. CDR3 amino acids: CASSATRTGYEQYF. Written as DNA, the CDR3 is TGTGCCAGCAGCGCGACTCGGACAGGATACGAGCAGTACTTC.

The CDR3 region is CASSLFPSGRVYEQYF. Here the CDR3 DNA reads TGTGCCAGCAGTTTATTCCCTAGCGGGAGGGTCTACGAGCAGTACTTC. The chain combines TRBV27 with TRBJ2-7; 12 bases agree with TRBD2. Germline V gene data show CDR1 as MNHEY and CDR2 as SMNVEV (reference sequence). The CDR3 is 16 amino acids. Germline trimming cut 1 base from V and 3 bases from J; bases unmatched to any gene: 4.

This CDR3 is CASSLGVTGYEQYF. As DNA, the CDR3 is TGTGCCAGCAGCTTAGGGGTCACCGGCTACGAGCAGTACTTC. The V and J genes are TRBV7-8 and TRBJ2-7; D not resolved. Germline CDR1 reads SGHVS; CDR2 reads FQNEAQ. The CDR3 has 14 residues. Between the trimmed V and J ends, which lost 1 base and 3 bases, there was a span of 10 bases.

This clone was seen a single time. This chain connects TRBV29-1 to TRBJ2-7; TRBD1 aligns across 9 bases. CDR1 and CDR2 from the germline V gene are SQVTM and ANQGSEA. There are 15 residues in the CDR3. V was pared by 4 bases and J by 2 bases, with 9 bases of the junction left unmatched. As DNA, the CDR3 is TGCAGCGTTGCCAACTATAGGACAGGGGCCTACGAGCAGTACTTC. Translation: CSVANYRTGAYEQYF.

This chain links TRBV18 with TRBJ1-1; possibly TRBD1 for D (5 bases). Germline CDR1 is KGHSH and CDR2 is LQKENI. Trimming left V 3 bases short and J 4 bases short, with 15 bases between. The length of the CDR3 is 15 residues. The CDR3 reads CASSPGDAFLTEAFF. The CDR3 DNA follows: TGTGCCAGCTCACCTGGGGACGCATTCCTCACTGAAGCTTTCTTT.

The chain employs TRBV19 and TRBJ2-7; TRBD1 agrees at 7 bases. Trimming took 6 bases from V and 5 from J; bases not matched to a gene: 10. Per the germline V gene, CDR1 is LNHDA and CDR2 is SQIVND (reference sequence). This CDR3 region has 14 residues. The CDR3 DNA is TGTGCCAGTAGCCCCTCGACAGGGTTCGACGAGCAGTACTTC. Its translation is CASSPSTGFDEQYF.

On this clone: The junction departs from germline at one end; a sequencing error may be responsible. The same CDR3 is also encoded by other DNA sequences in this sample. CDR3 in amino acids: CACRVLAALNTGELFF. CDR3 DNA sequence: TGCGCCTGTCGTGTGCTAGCGGCCTTGAACACCGGGGAGCTGTTTTTT. The chain is built from TRBV30 and TRBJ2-2; 7 bases are a match to TRBD2. Germline V gene data show CDR1 as GTSNPN and CDR2 as SVGIG (reference sequence). The CDR3 contains 16 residues.

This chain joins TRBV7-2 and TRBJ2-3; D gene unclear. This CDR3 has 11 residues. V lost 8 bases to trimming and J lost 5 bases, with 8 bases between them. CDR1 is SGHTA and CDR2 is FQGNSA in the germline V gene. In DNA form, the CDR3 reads TGTGCCAGCGGTGATCTAGATACGCAGTATTTT. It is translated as CASGDLDTQYF.

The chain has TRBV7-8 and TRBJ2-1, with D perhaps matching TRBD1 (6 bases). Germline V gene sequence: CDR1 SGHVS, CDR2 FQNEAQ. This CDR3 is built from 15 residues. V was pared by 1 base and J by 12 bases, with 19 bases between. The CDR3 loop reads CASSLGTGQQKGQFF. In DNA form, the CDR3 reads TGTGCCAGCAGCTTAGGTACAGGGCAACAAAAGGGGCAGTTCTTC.

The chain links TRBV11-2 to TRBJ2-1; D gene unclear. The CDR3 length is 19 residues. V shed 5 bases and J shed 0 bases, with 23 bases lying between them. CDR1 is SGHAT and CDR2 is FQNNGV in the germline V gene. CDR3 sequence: CASSEPPLRPKSSYNEQFF. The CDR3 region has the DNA TGTGCCAGCAGCGAACCACCATTAAGACCCAAGAGCTCCTACAATGAGCAGTTCTTC.

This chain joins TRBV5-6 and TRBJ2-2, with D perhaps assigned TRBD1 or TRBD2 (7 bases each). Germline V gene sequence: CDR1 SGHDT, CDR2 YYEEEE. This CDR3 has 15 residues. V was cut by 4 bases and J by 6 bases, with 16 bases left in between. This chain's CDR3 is CASSRDREGAGELFF. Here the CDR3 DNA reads TGTGCCAGCAGCCGCGACAGGGAGGGAGCCGGGGAGCTGTTTTTT.

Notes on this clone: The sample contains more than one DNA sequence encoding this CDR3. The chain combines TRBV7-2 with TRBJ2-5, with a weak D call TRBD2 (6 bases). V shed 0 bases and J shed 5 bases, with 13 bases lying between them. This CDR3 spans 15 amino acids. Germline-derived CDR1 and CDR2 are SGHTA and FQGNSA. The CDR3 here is CASSLAGGERETQYF. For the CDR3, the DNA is TGTGCCAGCAGCTTAGCGGGAGGTGAGCGGGAGACCCAGTACTTC.

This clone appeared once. The CDR3 DNA is TGCGCCAGCAGCTTGGGTTTCAATAGCGGGGAGCTGTTTTTT. Translation: CASSLGFNSGELFF. This sequence joins TRBV5-1 and TRBJ2-2; D is ambiguous. The V end lost 0 bases, the J end lost 7 bases, and 10 bases lay between the germline ends. Germline values: CDR1 SGHRS, CDR2 YFSETQ. The CDR3 contains 14 residues.

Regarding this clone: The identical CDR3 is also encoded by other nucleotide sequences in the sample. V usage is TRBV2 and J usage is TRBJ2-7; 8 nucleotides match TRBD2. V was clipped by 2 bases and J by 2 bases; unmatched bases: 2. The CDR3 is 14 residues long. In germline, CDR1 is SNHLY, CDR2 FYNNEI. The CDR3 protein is CASSELAGTYEQYF. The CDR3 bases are TGTGCCAGCAGTGAACTAGCGGGTACCTACGAGCAGTACTTC.

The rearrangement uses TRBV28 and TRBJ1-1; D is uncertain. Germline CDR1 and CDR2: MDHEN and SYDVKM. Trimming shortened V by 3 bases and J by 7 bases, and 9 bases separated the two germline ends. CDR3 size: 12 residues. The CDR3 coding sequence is TGTGCCAGCAGTTTGTATACTCTTGAAGCTTTCTTT. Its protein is CASSLYTLEAFF.

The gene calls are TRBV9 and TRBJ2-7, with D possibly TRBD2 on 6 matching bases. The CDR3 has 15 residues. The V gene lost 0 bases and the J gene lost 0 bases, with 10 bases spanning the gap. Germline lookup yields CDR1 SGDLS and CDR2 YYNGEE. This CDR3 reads CASSVGGAVSYEQYF. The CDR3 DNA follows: TGTGCCAGCAGCGTAGGCGGGGCAGTCTCCTACGAGCAGTACTTC. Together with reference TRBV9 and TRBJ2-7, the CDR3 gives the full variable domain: DSGVTQTPKHLITATGQRVTLRCSPRSGDLSVYWYQQSLDQGLQFLIQYYNGEERAKGNILERFSAQQFPDLHSELNLSSLELGDSALYFCASSVGGAVSYEQYFGPGTRLTVT.